The 23 T cell receptor beta chains below all came from one sample that was sequenced in a study of shared clonotypes between healthy human individuals. Profiling relied on immunoSEQ multiplex PCR, and the TCRdb table lists in-frame clones only, not all of them. This repertoire shows about 2.4 million clones, over 85% found once; its top ten account for around 0.37%. The sequenced material came from naive CD4+ T cells from PBMCs. Subset of the sample: CD45RA+ positively selected. The receptors derive from a man between 18 and 29 years old in good health. Some clones in this sample may be carry-over from other donors' samples.

This chain connects TRBV6-6 to TRBJ2-1; 10 bases align to TRBD1. The CDR3 length is 15 residues. Looked up from germline, CDR1 is MNHNY and CDR2 is SVGAGI (reference sequence). J lost 8 bases, V lost 5 bases, and 9 bases had no gene match. The CDR3 DNA follows: TGTGCCAGCAGTGGCCGACAGGGGGCTAGCGATGAGCAGTTCTTC. Translating gives CASSGRQGASDEQFF.

In regard to this clone: This specimen includes other DNA sequences encoding the same CDR3. CDR3 sequence (DNA): TGTGCCAGCAGCCTATCATACGAGCAGTACTTC. Residues: CASSLSYEQYF. The J gene is TRBJ2-7, the V gene TRBV7-9; D uncertain. CDR1 SEHNR and CDR2 FQNEAQ come from the germline V gene (reference sequence). The CDR3 is 11 residues long. The V end was cut by 5 bases, the J end by 4 bases, with 6 bases between.

The rearrangement uses TRBV7-3 and TRBJ1-2, with 7 bases identical to TRBD1. With V trimmed by 2 bases and J by 4 bases, 13 bases remained unmatched. The CDR3 extends over 17 amino acids. CDR1 is SGHTA and CDR2 is FQGTGA in the germline V gene. CDR3 loop: CASSLFFRGQQFYGYTF. CDR3 DNA sequence: TGTGCCAGCAGCTTATTTTTTCGGGGACAGCAGTTCTATGGCTACACCTTC.

The rearrangement uses TRBV5-4 and TRBJ1-6, with TRBD1 matching 8 bases. V lost 2 bases, J lost 9 bases, and 4 bases stayed unmatched. Looked up from germline, CDR1 is SGHNT and CDR2 is YYREEE (reference sequence). This CDR3 has 14 amino acids. The CDR3 region is CASSLGQGLSPLHF. In DNA, the CDR3 is TGTGCCAGCAGCTTAGGACAGGGTCTTTCACCCCTCCACTTT.

The chain combines TRBV29-1 with TRBJ2-6, with D unclear. The CDR3 is made up of 15 amino acids. Looked up from germline, CDR1 is SQVTM and CDR2 is ANQGSEA. Trimming shortened V by 4 bases and J by 2 bases, and 12 bases separated the two germline ends. The CDR3 DNA follows: TGCAGCGTTGGAGTTTTAGGTGCTGGGGCCAACGTCCTGACTTTC. Protein: CSVGVLGAGANVLTF.

This clone was counted once. V gene TRBV9 combines with J gene TRBJ2-6, with 7 bases that match TRBD1. Germline lookup yields CDR1 SGDLS and CDR2 YYNGEE. V shed 6 bases and J 0 bases; nucleotides not matched to a gene: 9. The CDR3 loop spans 17 amino acids. The chain's CDR3 is CASTRDRWNSGANVLTF. CDR3 in DNA: TGTGCCAGCACCCGGGACAGATGGAACTCTGGGGCCAACGTCCTGACTTTC.

CDR3: CASSYAGKGNQPQHF. CDR3 DNA sequence: TGTGCCAGCAGTTACGCGGGGAAGGGCAATCAGCCCCAGCATTTT. The chain combines TRBV6-6 with TRBJ1-5; D remains unclear. This CDR3 region has 15 residues. Per the germline V gene, CDR1 is MNHNY and CDR2 is SVGAGI (reference sequence). V was clipped by 2 bases and J by 2 bases, with 10 bases between them.

The chain has TRBV19 and TRBJ1-5, with 8 nucleotides matching TRBD1. The CDR3 length is 13 residues. Losses at the gene ends were 9 bases for V and 5 bases for J; bases not matched to a gene: 6. The germline V gene has CDR1 LNHDA and CDR2 SQIVND (reference sequence). Written as DNA, the CDR3 is TGTGCCAGCACCACAGGGGGGTATCAGCCCCAGCATTTT. The encoded protein is CASTTGGYQPQHF.

This clone was seen only once. This chain joins TRBV19 and TRBJ2-1; the D gene is possibly TRBD1 (5 bases). The CDR3 extends over 15 amino acids. Germline loops: CDR1 LNHDA, CDR2 SQIVND (reference sequence). Trimming left V 2 bases short and J 1 base short, with 9 bases between. CDR3 residues: CASSIPNRSYNEQFF. CDR3 DNA: TGTGCCAGTAGTATACCGAACAGGTCCTACAATGAGCAGTTCTTC.

This chain connects TRBV20-1 to TRBJ2-1; D not resolved. This CDR3 comprises 11 residues. The germline gives CDR1 DFQATT, CDR2 SNEGSKA (reference sequence). Trimming took off 5 bases at V and 9 bases at J, with 11 bases between the two ends. DNA of the CDR3: TGCAGTGCTCCCGAGCCCACTGAGCAGTTCTTC. Its protein product is CSAPEPTEQFF.

The gene calls are TRBV7-2 and TRBJ2-2, with D unresolved. The CDR3 contains 13 residues. Germline V gene lookup returns CDR1 SGHTA and CDR2 FQGNSA. With 5 bases removed from V and 5 bases from J, the gap between germline ends came to 9 bases. The CDR3 here is CASSTARTGELFF. The DNA for the CDR3 is TGTGCCAGCAGCACCGCCCGTACCGGGGAGCTGTTTTTT.

The V and J genes are TRBV7-9 and TRBJ1-2; perhaps TRBD1 as D (5 bases). The CDR3 has 13 amino acids. Germline V lookup: CDR1 SEHNR, CDR2 FQNEAQ (reference sequence). Trimming shortened V by 5 bases and J by 4 bases, and 11 bases separated the two germline ends. CDR3 coding DNA: TGTGCCAGCAGCACGACAGATTTCTATGGCTACACCTTC. Its translation is CASSTTDFYGYTF.

The chain carries TRBV6-5 and TRBJ1-5; no reliable D call. The CDR3 sequence is 15 residues long. The germline CDR1 and CDR2 sequences are MNHEY and SVGAGI. V dropped 0 bases and J dropped 7 bases, with 13 bases sitting between them. The CDR3 sequence is CASSYSGRGRQPQHF. CDR3 nucleotides: TGTGCCAGCAGTTACTCCGGGCGGGGAAGGCAGCCCCAGCATTTT.

This chain links TRBV5-5 with TRBJ2-7; TRBD1 matches 7 bases. This CDR3 is 15 amino acids long. V lost 6 bases, J lost 3 bases, and 12 bases stayed unmatched. Germline CDR1 is SGHKS and CDR2 is YYEKEE (reference sequence). The DNA for the CDR3 is TGTGCCAGCATCACAGGGGTCGCCCCGGTCTACGAGCAGTACTTC. This translates into CASITGVAPVYEQYF.

The genes are TRBV5-4 and TRBJ2-1; D gene ambiguous. This CDR3 is 13 amino acids long. Between the trimmed V and J ends, which lost 3 bases and 10 bases, there was a span of 14 bases. Germline CDR1 SGHNT, CDR2 YYREEE (reference sequence). CDR3 coding DNA: TGTGCCAGCAGCTCCGGCACCACACTCGAGCAGTTCTTC. Its translation is CASSSGTTLEQFF.

The J gene is TRBJ2-5, the V gene TRBV6-4; the D gene is possibly TRBD1 (5 bases). The J call may be in error: the DNA end matches TRBJ2-7 better. This CDR3 is 13 amino acids long. Germline V gene lookup returns CDR1 MRHNA and CDR2 SNTAGT. The CDR3 loop is CAAARTPTSEQYF. The CDR3 DNA reads as TGTGCCGCGGCTCGGACACCCACCTCCGAGCAGTACTTC.

About this clone itself: The same CDR3 can be traced to other DNA sequences in this sample. The V and J genes are TRBV5-1 and TRBJ2-3; TRBD2 agrees at 9 bases. V lost 4 bases and J lost 1; bases outside the gene matches: 1. This CDR3 region has 14 residues. The V gene's germline CDR1 is SGHRS and CDR2 YFSETQ. The CDR3 is CASSRGRGTDTQYF. CDR3 bases: TGCGCCAGCAGCCGCGGGAGGGGCACAGATACGCAGTATTTT.

V and J are TRBV5-4 and TRBJ2-2; perhaps TRBD1 as D (6 bases). The germline CDR1 and CDR2 sequences are SGHNT and YYREEE (reference sequence). CDR3 length: 14 amino acids. Trimming took 4 bases from V and 3 from J, leaving 10 bases between them. DNA for the CDR3: TGTGCCAGCAGCGACAGGCAACACACCGGGGAGCTGTTTTTT. It translates to CASSDRQHTGELFF.

This rearrangement joins TRBV28 to TRBJ1-5; 8 bases agree with TRBD1. The CDR3 is made up of 17 amino acids. Germline CDR1 and CDR2: MDHEN and SYDVKM. With 6 bases clipped from V and 9 bases from J, the junction kept 19 bases outside the gene matches. The CDR3 spells CASRALPRQGKSGPQHF. The CDR3, as DNA: TGTGCCAGCAGGGCGCTGCCTAGACAGGGGAAATCAGGGCCCCAGCATTTT.

The gene calls are TRBV7-2 and TRBJ2-3; D not certain. Germline CDR1 is SGHTA and CDR2 is FQGNSA. V lost 5 bases to trimming and J lost 6 bases, with 21 bases between them. This CDR3 has 16 residues. The CDR3 sequence is CASSVLHPFNWDTQYF. CDR3 coding DNA: TGTGCCAGCAGCGTTCTCCATCCATTCAATTGGGATACGCAGTATTTT.

This chain uses TRBV5-1 with TRBJ1-2; D remains ambiguous. V was shortened by 0 bases and J by 1 base, with 10 bases between the two germline ends. This CDR3 is built from 15 residues. Germline V gives CDR1 SGHRS, CDR2 YFSETQ. CDR3 nucleotide sequence: TGCGCCAGCAGCTTGGTCTGGGATGATAACTATGGCTACACCTTC. It encodes CASSLVWDDNYGYTF.

This chain links TRBV29-1 with TRBJ2-7; TRBD1 is a possible D gene (8 bases). V lost 5 bases to trimming and J lost 3 bases, with 14 bases between them. This CDR3 contains 13 residues. Germline V gene lookup returns CDR1 SQVTM and CDR2 ANQGSEA. This CDR3 is CSVNRGGSYEQYF. The CDR3 DNA reads as TGCAGCGTTAACAGGGGGGGAAGCTACGAGCAGTACTTC.

This clone was detected only once. V and J are TRBV11-2 and TRBJ1-3; D remains unclear. The CDR3 is made up of 14 amino acids. Germline-derived CDR1 and CDR2 are SGHAT and FQNNGV. Trimming left V 2 bases short and J 1 base short, with 6 bases between. The CDR3 region is CASSLWDSGNTIYF. CDR3 in DNA: TGTGCCAGCAGCTTATGGGATTCTGGAAACACCATATATTTT.